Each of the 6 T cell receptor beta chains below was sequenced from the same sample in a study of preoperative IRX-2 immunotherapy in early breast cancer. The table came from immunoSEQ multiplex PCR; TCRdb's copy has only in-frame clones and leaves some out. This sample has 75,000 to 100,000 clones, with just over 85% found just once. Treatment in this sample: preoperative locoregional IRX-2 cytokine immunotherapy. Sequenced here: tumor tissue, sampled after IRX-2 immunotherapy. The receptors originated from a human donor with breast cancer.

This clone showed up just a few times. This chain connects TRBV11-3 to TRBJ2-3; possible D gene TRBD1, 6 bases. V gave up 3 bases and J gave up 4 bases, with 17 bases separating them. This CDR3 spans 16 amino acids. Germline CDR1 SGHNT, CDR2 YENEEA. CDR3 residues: CASSLGSGEGADTQYF. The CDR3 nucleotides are TGTGCCAGCAGCTTGGGGTCAGGGGAAGGGGCAGATACGCAGTATTTT.

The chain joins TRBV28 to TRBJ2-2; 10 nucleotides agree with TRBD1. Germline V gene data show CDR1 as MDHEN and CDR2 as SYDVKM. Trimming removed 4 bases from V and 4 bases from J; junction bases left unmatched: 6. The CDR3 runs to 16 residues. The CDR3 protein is CASSSGTGEGTGELFF. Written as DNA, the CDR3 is TGTGCCAGCAGTTCCGGGACAGGGGAGGGCACCGGGGAGCTGTTTTTT.

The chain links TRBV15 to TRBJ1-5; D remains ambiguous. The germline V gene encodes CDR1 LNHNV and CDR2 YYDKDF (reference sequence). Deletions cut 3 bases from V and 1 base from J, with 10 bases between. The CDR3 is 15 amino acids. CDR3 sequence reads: CATSRIRGSNQPQHF. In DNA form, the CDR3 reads TGTGCCACCAGCAGGATTCGAGGAAGCAATCAGCCCCAGCATTTT. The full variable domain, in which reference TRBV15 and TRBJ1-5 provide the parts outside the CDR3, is DAMVIQNPRYQVTQFGKPVTLSCSQTLNHNVMYWYQQKSSQAPKLLFHYYDKDFNNEADTPDNFQSRRPNTSFCFLDIRSPGLGDTAMYLCATSRIRGSNQPQHFGDGTRLSIL.

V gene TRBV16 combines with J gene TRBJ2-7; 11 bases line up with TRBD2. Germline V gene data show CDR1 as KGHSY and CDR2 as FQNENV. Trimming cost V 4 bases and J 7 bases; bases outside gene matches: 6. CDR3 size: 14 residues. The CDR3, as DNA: TGTGCCAGCAGCCTAACTAGCGGGAGTTTGGAGCAGTACTTC. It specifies CASSLTSGSLEQYF.

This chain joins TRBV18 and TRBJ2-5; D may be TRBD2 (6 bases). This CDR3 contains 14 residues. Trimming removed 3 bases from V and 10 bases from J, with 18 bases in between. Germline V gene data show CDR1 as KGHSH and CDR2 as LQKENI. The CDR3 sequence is CASSPVTSFNFQYF. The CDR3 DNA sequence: TGTGCCAGCTCACCGGTTACTAGCTTTAATTTCCAGTACTTC.

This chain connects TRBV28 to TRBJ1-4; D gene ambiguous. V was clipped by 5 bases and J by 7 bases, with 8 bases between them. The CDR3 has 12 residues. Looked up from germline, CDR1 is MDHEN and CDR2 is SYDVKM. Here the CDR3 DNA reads TGTGCCAGCAGTAGCCAAAGTGAAAAACTGTTTTTT. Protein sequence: CASSSQSEKLFF.